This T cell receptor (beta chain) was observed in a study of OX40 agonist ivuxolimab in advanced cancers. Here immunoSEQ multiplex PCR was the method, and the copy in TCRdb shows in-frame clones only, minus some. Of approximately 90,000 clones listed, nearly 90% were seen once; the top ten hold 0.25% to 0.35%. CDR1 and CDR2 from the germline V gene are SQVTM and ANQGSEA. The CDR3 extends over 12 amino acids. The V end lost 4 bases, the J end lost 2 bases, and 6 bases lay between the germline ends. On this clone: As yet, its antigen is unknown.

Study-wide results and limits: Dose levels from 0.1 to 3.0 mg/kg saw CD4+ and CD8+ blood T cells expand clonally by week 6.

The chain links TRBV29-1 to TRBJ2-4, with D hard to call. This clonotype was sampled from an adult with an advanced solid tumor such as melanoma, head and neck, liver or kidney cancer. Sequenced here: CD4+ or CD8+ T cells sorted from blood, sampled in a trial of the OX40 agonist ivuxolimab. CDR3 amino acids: CSVVGTKNIQYF. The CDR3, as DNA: TGCAGCGTTGTAGGGACCAAAAACATTCAGTACTTC.